The source of this T cell receptor (beta chain) is a study of immune evolution from preneoplasia to lung adenocarcinoma. Study background: HLA loss of heterozygosity: under 7.5% AIS, about 15% MIA, over 25% ADC, none AAH.

This CDR3 has 15 amino acids. V lost 4 bases, J lost 3 bases, and 16 bases lay in between. Per the germline V gene, CDR1 is LNHDA and CDR2 is SQIVND (reference sequence). Each case's diagnosis was confirmed by two pathologists on H&E. Measured with immunoSEQ multiplex PCR; TCRdb has only the in-frame clones, and not every one. Of 30,000 to 45,000 clones listed, 74% were seen once; the top ten hold about 6%. The receptor was isolated from a person in their sixties with lung adenocarcinoma. The specimen sequenced was FFPE invasive lung adenocarcinoma tissue. The rearrangement uses TRBV19 and TRBJ2-7; D is unresolved. CDR3 amino acids: CASSTRRVAFYEQYF. CDR3 nucleotide sequence: TGTGCCAGTAGTACAAGAAGGGTTGCCTTCTACGAGCAGTACTTC.